Listed here is a single T cell receptor (beta chain). Its specific antigen is unknown. No qualities accompany the bases; no much larger clone lies one base away. Whole blood was collected in K2EDTA tubes by collaborating institutions according to the institutions' own protocols. For TCRbeta analysis, collaborator samples were shipped as frozen whole blood, as isolated PBMCs, or as DNA extracted from either sample type. TCRbeta CDR3 regions were amplified from genomic DNA by means of the immunoSEQ Assay, a bias-controlled multiplex PCR. The study's processing was this. The number of nucleated cells in each sample was estimated by amplification of reference gene primers within the assay. To quantify the absolute abundance of each unique TCRbeta CDR3 rearrangement, sequence reads were collapsed and filtered. Productive Simpson clonality was computed per sample as the square root of Simpson's diversity index over productive rearrangements. TCRdb stores this immuneACCESS table with in-frame sequences only. Part of the clones is absent; in the studies checked, under half of the shortfall reflects unresolved V genes, and no reason is known for the rest. V and J calls and clone size are those listed in that table; D and trimming were worked out from the DNA. This sample holds 210,000 or so clones; around nine tenths were observed only once. The leading ten clones occupy around 4.8% of the sample.

This entry is derived from a study of blood T cell repertoires in COVID-19 (TCRdb year 2020). Notes on the research overall: Samples covering the acute and convalescent phases of COVID-19 were provided by collaborators in the United States, Italy and Spain. The sample metadata nearly always contained a de-identified subject ID, COVID-19 status, age in years and sex. The repertoires were released in a freely available public database meant as a resource for research on the immune response to SARS-CoV-2. The material from the prospective study consisted of cDNA or gDNA derived from T cells, B-cell-depleted T cells, or PBMCs. Deeply sampled blood TCRbeta repertoires from subjects exposed to, actively infected with, or recovered from COVID-19 were included in the dataset. HLA class I and class II types, where available, came from metadata supplied by the sample provider rather than from assay-based typing. Samples were obtained from the ongoing ImmuneRACE study (first 160 participants) and from about 1,300 subjects provided by 6 global collaborators.

Here is what the overall study found, with its caveats: The amount of clinical and demographic metadata varied by source and participant and was provided uncurated.

The germline V gene specifies SGHAT as CDR1 and FQNNGV as CDR2. The CDR3 has 13 amino acids, counting the end cysteine and phenylalanine. CDR3 DNA only is kept here, 39 bases in frame from base 1. V is trimmed back by 1 base and J by 5 bases, and the junction contains 1 base that no gene match accounts for. The rearrangement joined TRBV11-2 to TRBJ1-2; 7 central nucleotides agree with TRBD1. The sequencing input was peripheral blood. This TCR came from a woman between 40 and 55 years old with acute or convalescent COVID-19. The CDR3 sequence is CASSLGQGYGYTF. Here is the DNA: TGTGCCAGCAGCTTAGGACAGGGATATGGCTACACCTTC.